One sample yielded the 25 T cell receptor beta chains listed below, sequenced in a study of Graves' ophthalmopathy and Graves' hyperthyroidism (dated 2018 in TCRdb). These reads were obtained on an Illumina HiSeq 2000. For repertoire sequencing, TCR beta CDR3 regions were amplified from RNA transcripts. HTBI primers and the Qiagen OneStep RT-PCR kit were used in a first-round RT-PCR, which was followed by a second-round multiplex PCR, size selection and purification. TCRdb handled the public reads itself, with Q25 trimming in fastp and clone calling in MiXCR, and kept productive beta chains. Entries that share a CDR3 protein sequence are merged under the most common genes and DNA. Counted in this sample were 650,000 to 900,000 distinct CDR3 sequences; 40% of them appeared once. 44% of the sample goes to the ten largest clones. The sample comprised peripheral blood. The source is an adult man with Graves' ophthalmopathy.

The chain combines TRBV6-4 with TRBJ1-2, with 8 bases identical to TRBD1. V shed 6 bases, J shed 8 bases, and the junction held 8 bases outside the gene matches. Germline CDR1 reads MRHNA; CDR2 reads SNTAGT. This CDR3 comprises 13 residues. The CDR3 region is CASSGQGRGGYTF. DNA for the CDR3: TGTGCCAGCAGCGGACAGGGTCGAGGAGGCTACACCTTC.

The V gene is TRBV7-8, the J gene TRBJ2-1; TRBD2 matches at 7 bases. With V trimmed by 3 bases and J by 8 bases, 10 bases remained unmatched. This CDR3 region has 15 residues. Per germline, CDR1 SGHVS and CDR2 FQNEAQ. CDR3 in DNA: TGTGCCAGCAGCTTTGATGGGAGGGCCTCGGATGAGCAGTTCTTC. It specifies CASSFDGRASDEQFF.

A note on this clonotype: One end of the junction does not line up with germline, which may come from a read error. V usage is TRBV10-3 and J usage is TRBJ1-6; 8 bases match TRBD1. CDR1 is ENHRY and CDR2 is SYGVKD in the germline V gene. This CDR3 spans 14 amino acids. The chain's CDR3 is CASSYSQGGSPLHF. In DNA form, the CDR3 reads TGTGCCAGCAGTTACTCACAGGGGGGATCACCCCTCCACTTT.

On this clonotype: This may stem from a read error, because a much larger clone lies one nucleotide away. This chain uses TRBV7-7 with TRBJ2-5; TRBD2 matches at 7 bases. Germline values: CDR1 SSHAT, CDR2 FNYEAQ (reference sequence). The CDR3 runs to 15 residues. CDR3 in amino acids: CASSYSGHYLETQYF. CDR3 nucleotide sequence: TGTGCTAGCAGCTATAGCGGGCACTATCTAGAGACCCAGTACTTC.

The CDR3: CASSQDLPRVGLGYEQYF. The CDR3 coding sequence is TGTGCCAGCAGCCAAGATCTACCCCGAGTGGGCTTAGGCTACGAGCAGTACTTC. The V call is TRBV14, the J call TRBJ2-7; D is undetermined. The CDR3 loop spans 18 amino acids. Germline CDR1 is SGHDN and CDR2 is FVKESK. Trimming cost V 0 bases and J 3 bases, with 21 bases left between them.

There are many counts of this clonotype. The genes are TRBV7-9 and TRBJ1-6, with 9 nucleotides matching TRBD1. The CDR3 runs to 15 residues. V shed 5 bases, J shed 10 bases, and the junction held 9 bases outside the gene matches. CDR1 is SEHNR, CDR2 FQNEAQ, per germline (reference sequence). The CDR3 sequence: CASSPRTGVGSPLHF. In DNA, the CDR3 is TGTGCCAGCAGCCCCCGGACAGGGGTGGGCTCACCCCTCCACTTT.

This chain uses TRBV20-1 with TRBJ2-5; 11 nucleotides match TRBD1. CDR1 is DFQATT and CDR2 is SNEGSKA in the germline V gene (reference sequence). V lost 4 bases, J lost 4 bases, and 2 bases stayed unmatched. The CDR3 is 13 residues long. The CDR3 region has the DNA TGCAGTGCTACGGACAGGGGGCGAGAGACCCAGTACTTC. Translated: CSATDRGRETQYF.

This clonotype was seen a single time. The chain is built from TRBV25-1 and TRBJ2-2, with 8 bases matching TRBD1. The CDR3 is 16 residues long. Germline V gene data show CDR1 as MGHDK and CDR2 as SYGVNS. The ends lost 6 bases at V and 1 base at J; junction bases unmatched: 7. CDR3 coding DNA: TGTGCCAGCAGCCGACGGACAGGGTGGAACACCGGGGAGCTGTTTTTT. Encoded protein: CASSRRTGWNTGELFF.

This clonotype appeared a few times. The rearrangement links TRBV5-1 to TRBJ1-1, with D maybe TRBD1 (6 bases). CDR3 length: 14 residues. Germline CDR1 is SGHRS and CDR2 is YFSETQ. Trimming took 2 bases from V and 4 from J, leaving 12 bases between them. CDR3 in DNA: TGCGCCAGCAGCTTCGGGACATCCACCACTGAAGCTTTCTTT. It encodes CASSFGTSTTEAFF. Full variable domain (missing parts from reference TRBV5-1 and TRBJ1-1): KAGVTQTPRYLIKTRGQQVTLSCSPISGHRSVSWYQQTPGQGLQFLFEYFSETQRNKGNFPGRFSGRQFSNSRSEMNVSTLELGDSALYLCASSFGTSTTEAFFGQGTRLTVV.

This clonotype appeared many times. The V call is TRBV19, the J call TRBJ1-1; D remains ambiguous. The CDR3 totals 13 residues. V lost 7 bases, J lost 5 bases, and 14 bases lay in between. Germline assignment: CDR1 LNHDA and CDR2 SQIVND (reference sequence). The chain's CDR3 is CASIDGPGTEAFF. CDR3 coding DNA: TGTGCCAGTATCGACGGACCGGGGACTGAAGCTTTCTTT.

Concerning this clonotype: A much larger clone differs by one base, so this may be a read error. Without the conserved terminal phenylalanine or tryptophan, this CDR3 likely stems from a read error. The gene calls are TRBV10-3 and TRBJ1-2; D not certain. With 10 bases removed from V and 4 bases from J, the gap between germline ends came to 19 bases. Germline V gene sequence: CDR1 ENHRY, CDR2 SYGVKD. The CDR3 consists of 14 residues. CDR3 region: CASTYYPWVYGYTS. The DNA for the CDR3 is TGTGCCAGCACCTACTACCCTTGGGTCTATGGCTACACCTCC.

The chain couples TRBV6-6 to TRBJ1-2; 8 bases align to TRBD1. Germline lookup yields CDR1 MNHNY and CDR2 SVGAGI (reference sequence). This CDR3 comprises 14 residues. Germline trimming cut 8 bases from V and 7 bases from J; bases unmatched to any gene: 12. For the CDR3, the DNA is TGTGCCAGCGGGGGGGACAGGTCGGTTCGTGGCTACACCTTC. Its protein is CASGGDRSVRGYTF.

V is TRBV6-6 and J is TRBJ1-2; no clear D. The CDR3 has 13 amino acids. Trimming took 0 bases from V and 8 from J, leaving 10 bases between them. Germline lookup yields CDR1 MNHNY and CDR2 SVGAGI (reference sequence). The CDR3 is CASSYSRLEGYTF. The CDR3 bases are TGTGCCAGCAGTTACTCCCGACTGGAAGGCTACACCTTC.

The gene calls are TRBV2 and TRBJ1-2; perhaps TRBD1 as D (5 bases). V lost 6 bases, J lost 4 bases, and 21 bases lay in between. The CDR3 consists of 16 residues. The germline gives CDR1 SNHLY, CDR2 FYNNEI. CDR3 bases: TGTGCCAGCAGGCCAAGCGGGCAGGGTGGCATCTATGGCTACACCTTC. This codes for CASRPSGQGGIYGYTF.

This clonotype was picked up many times. The V gene is TRBV29-1, the J gene TRBJ2-7, with D possibly TRBD1 on 6 matching bases. Germline CDR1 SQVTM, CDR2 ANQGSEA. Trimming stripped 1 base from V and 7 bases from J, with 17 bases between. This CDR3 has 14 residues. CDR3 region: CSVEAQGLRGEQYF. For the CDR3, the DNA is TGCAGCGTTGAAGCCCAGGGGCTGCGCGGGGAGCAGTACTTC.

This clonotype was seen many times. The J gene is TRBJ1-2, the V gene TRBV2, with a tentative D call TRBD1 (6 bases). Germline CDR1 SNHLY, CDR2 FYNNEI. The V gene lost 8 bases and the J gene lost 0 bases, with 13 bases spanning the gap. The CDR3 totals 14 residues. Written as DNA, the CDR3 is TGTGCCAGCGAGCCGACAGGAGCTAACTATGGCTACACCTTC. Amino acid sequence: CASEPTGANYGYTF.

V is TRBV6-5 and J is TRBJ2-7, with TRBD2 as a possible D gene (7 bases). Germline assignment: CDR1 MNHEY and CDR2 SVGAGI. The CDR3 length is 16 residues. V lost 5 bases to trimming and J lost 5 bases, with 22 bases between them. The CDR3 bases are TGTGCCAGCAGTCCCCGAGGGGGGGCCTCGATCGACGAGCAGTACTTC. It translates to CASSPRGGASIDEQYF.

CDR3 in DNA: TGTGCCACCAGTGATTTTAGGCTAGCGGGAACCAATGAGCAGTTCTTC. Amino acids: CATSDFRLAGTNEQFF. The V gene is TRBV24-1, the J gene TRBJ2-7, with TRBD2 matching 9 bases. The closer fit of TRBJ2-1 to the DNA end suggests the J call may be wrong. The germline V gene encodes CDR1 KGHDR and CDR2 SFDVKD. There are 16 residues in the CDR3.

This clonotype was observed a few times. CDR3 amino acids: CASSSSSGPRGYTF. The CDR3 region has the DNA TGTGCCAGCAGTTCCTCTTCGGGACCCAGGGGCTACACCTTC. This chain uses TRBV12-3 or TRBV12-4 with TRBJ1-2, with TRBD1 as a possible D gene (5 bases). This CDR3 contains 14 residues. V shed 4 bases and J shed 8 bases, with 17 bases lying between them.

For this clonotype: One base away lies a much larger clone, so this may be a sequencing read error. The chain has TRBV19 and TRBJ1-1; D is possibly TRBD1 (5 bases). The CDR3 runs to 15 residues. Germline values: CDR1 LNHDA, CDR2 SQIVND (reference sequence). The CDR3 nucleotides are TGTCCCAGTAGTAGTTGGACATTTATGAACACTGAAGCTTTCTTT. Translated, it gives CPSSSWTFMNTEAFF.

V gene TRBV7-9 combines with J gene TRBJ2-7; D may be TRBD2 (5 bases). Per germline, CDR1 SEHNR and CDR2 FQNEAQ (reference sequence). V lost 5 bases and J lost 4, with 9 bases in between. The CDR3 has 12 amino acids. CDR3 DNA sequence: TGTGCCAGCAGCCGGACTCGGTACGAGCAGTACTTC. Residues: CASSRTRYEQYF.

The chain employs TRBV7-9 and TRBJ2-5; D is unresolved. Germline V lookup: CDR1 SEHNR, CDR2 FQNEAQ (reference sequence). This CDR3 region has 14 residues. Trimming stripped 8 bases from V and 4 bases from J, with 17 bases between. The CDR3 region is CASSPLSGRETQYF. The CDR3 region has the DNA TGTGCCAGCTCACCGCTATCCGGCCGAGAGACCCAGTACTTC. Full variable domain (remainder filled in from reference TRBV7-9 and TRBJ2-5): DTGVSQNPRHKITKRGQNVTFRCDPISEHNRLYWYRQTLGQGPEFLTYFQNEAQLEKSRLLSDRFSAERPKGSFSTLEIQRTEQGDSAMYLCASSPLSGRETQYFGPGTRLLVL.

There are many counts of this clonotype. The genes are TRBV19 and TRBJ2-5; 9 positions match TRBD1. This CDR3 has 14 amino acids. With V trimmed by 5 bases and J by 5 bases, 6 bases remained unmatched. In germline, CDR1 is LNHDA, CDR2 SQIVND (reference sequence). The DNA for the CDR3 is TGTGCCAGTAGTCCAACAGGGGGCAGGGAGACCCAGTACTTC. Translating it yields CASSPTGGRETQYF.

Notes on this clonotype: Likely a read error: the CDR3 ends without its conserved phenylalanine or tryptophan. The DNA is omitted, as the CDR3 cannot be located on it reliably, and the CDR3 follows TCRdb's listing. The rearrangement links TRBV2 to TRBJ1-4. The V gene's germline CDR1 is SNHLY and CDR2 FYNNEI. The CDR3 is 8 residues long, counting both termini. The CDR3 reads CASSERGT.

The chain uses TRBV4-3 and TRBJ1-6; D call uncertain. There are 18 residues in the CDR3. Between the trimmed V and J ends, which lost 0 bases and 0 bases, there was a span of 12 bases. Per germline, CDR1 LGHNA and CDR2 YSLEER. CDR3 DNA: TGCGCCAGCAGCCAAGATAAAACAGCCAACTCCTATAATTCACCCCTCCACTTT. This gives the protein CASSQDKTANSYNSPLHF.